A few counts support the clone carrying this T cell receptor (beta chain). The antigen is undetermined. The CDR3 runs 13 residues. Between the trimmed V and J ends, which lost 3 bases and 6 bases, there was a span of 9 bases. Germline CDR1 and CDR2: MDHEN and SYDVKM. The data were taken from a study of CD8 T cells in ankylosing spondylitis. Study-level points and caveats: Blood from ankylosing spondylitis patients appeared to carry a characteristic roughly eight-variant TCR beta motif.

TCRdb processed the 5' RACE reads anew with MiXCR; each CDR3 protein has one entry. The sample has around 390,000 distinct CDR3 sequences; around 22% are singletons. This receptor was identified in a male donor with ankylosing spondylitis. The sequenced sample consisted of blood, either unsorted or a sorted T cell fraction (not recorded which). V is TRBV28 and J is TRBJ2-1; the D is unclear. DNA for the CDR3: TGTGCCAGCAGTTTTCCCGGAGTCAATGAGCAGTTCTTC. Its protein is CASSFPGVNEQFF.